This passage covers 25 T cell receptor beta chains from one sample sequenced in a study of OX40 agonist ivuxolimab in advanced cancers. Measured with immunoSEQ multiplex PCR; TCRdb has only the in-frame clones, and not every one. The table has tens of thousands of clones, roughly 91% seen once; the top ten hold 0.45% to 0.6%. Sequencing was performed on CD4+ or CD8+ T cells sorted from blood, taken in a trial of the OX40 agonist ivuxolimab. The receptors were sampled from an adult with an advanced solid tumor such as melanoma, head and neck, liver or kidney cancer.

This clone has just one count. The germline gene is not matched at one end of the junction; a read error may be the cause. V is TRBV7-3 and J is TRBJ2-3; 9 bases map to TRBD1. The germline V gene has CDR1 SGHTA and CDR2 FQGTGA. The length of the CDR3 is 15 residues. CDR3 in DNA: TGTGCCAGCAGCCTAACGACAGGGGGGACAGATACGCAGTATTTT. It encodes CASSLTTGGTDTQYF.

The CDR3 reads CASSYSNRGNEQFF. The CDR3 DNA reads as TGTGCCAGCAGTTACTCGAACAGGGGGAATGAGCAGTTCTTC. The chain has TRBV6-6 and TRBJ2-1, with 8 bases matching TRBD1. Germline V gives CDR1 MNHNY, CDR2 SVGAGI (reference sequence). The CDR3 loop spans 14 amino acids. V lost 0 bases to trimming and J lost 7 bases; unmatched junction nucleotides: 2.

On this clone itself: This CDR3 is missing its conserved last phenylalanine or tryptophan, likely due to a read error. The genes are TRBV2 and TRBJ1-6; a possible D gene is TRBD1 (6 bases). This CDR3 has 15 amino acids. Germline V gene lookup returns CDR1 SNHLY and CDR2 FYNNEI. Trimming shortened V by 8 bases and J by 6 bases, and 17 bases separated the two germline ends. The CDR3 nucleotides read TGTGCCAGCGCGTCAGGAGGACAGTTTAATTCACCCCTCCACCTT. As protein: CASASGGQFNSPLHL.

The rearrangement joins TRBV7-9 to TRBJ2-6, with D unresolved. Between the trimmed V and J ends, which lost 8 bases and 0 bases, there was a span of 5 bases. The CDR3 runs to 13 residues. Looked up from germline, CDR1 is SEHNR and CDR2 is FQNEAQ (reference sequence). This chain's CDR3 is CASESSGANVLTF. In DNA form, the CDR3 reads TGTGCCAGCGAGAGCTCTGGGGCCAACGTCCTGACTTTC.

V and J are TRBV6-1 and TRBJ2-2; D gene uncertain. The CDR3 consists of 15 residues. Germline CDR1 is MNHNS and CDR2 is SASEGT. The V end lost 2 bases, the J end lost 3 bases, and 10 bases lay between the germline ends. CDR3 amino acids: CASSERLSDTGELFF. CDR3 DNA sequence: TGTGCCAGCAGTGAAAGGCTCTCGGACACCGGGGAGCTGTTTTTT.

V and J are TRBV28 and TRBJ2-2; D call uncertain. V gave up 3 bases and J gave up 7 bases, with 12 bases separating them. The V gene's germline CDR1 is MDHEN and CDR2 SYDVKM. This CDR3 has 14 amino acids. The CDR3 loop is CASSFRRDIGELFF. CDR3 coding DNA: TGTGCCAGCAGTTTCCGTAGGGATATCGGGGAGCTGTTTTTT.

The chain links TRBV4-1 to TRBJ2-7; D might be TRBD1 (6 bases). The germline V and J ends were trimmed by 1 base and 4 bases, with 11 bases remaining between them. The germline CDR1 and CDR2 sequences are MGHRA and YSYEKL. The CDR3 consists of 14 residues. For the CDR3, the DNA is TGCGCCAGCAGCCAAGGGGACACAATTTACGAGCAGTACTTC. This translates into CASSQGDTIYEQYF.

The chain carries TRBV7-9 and TRBJ1-5; D unclear. Trimming pared 2 bases from V and 0 bases from J, leaving 8 bases between. Germline V gene sequence: CDR1 SEHNR, CDR2 FQNEAQ (reference sequence). CDR3 size: 15 residues. DNA of the CDR3: TGTGCCAGCAGCTTACTAGGGTTTAGCAATCAGCCCCAGCATTTT. It translates to CASSLLGFSNQPQHF.

V and J are TRBV5-1 and TRBJ2-3; TRBD1 aligns across 9 bases. The CDR3 is 15 residues long. The germline V gene encodes CDR1 SGHRS and CDR2 YFSETQ. V lost 0 bases and J lost 11; bases outside the gene matches: 10. CDR3 nucleotide sequence: TGCGCCAGCAGCTTGGATGGGGGACAGGGCCTTAGGCAGTATTTT. This sequence encodes CASSLDGGQGLRQYF.

This clone was observed a single time. The CDR3 bases are TGTGCCAGCAGCTCTGACAGGAACACTGAAGCTTTCTTT. Translation gives CASSSDRNTEAFF. The chain is built from TRBV7-3 and TRBJ1-1; tentatively, D is TRBD1 (5 bases). The germline V and J ends were trimmed by 4 bases and 1 base, with 7 bases remaining between them. Germline assignment: CDR1 SGHTA and CDR2 FQGTGA. This CDR3 has 13 amino acids.

The table lists this clone with a count of one. The rearrangement joins TRBV5-1 to TRBJ1-4, with 12 bases lining up with TRBD1. V dropped 4 bases and J dropped 14; count of bases not matched to a gene: 6. This CDR3 spans 13 amino acids. Germline CDR1 reads SGHRS; CDR2 reads YFSETQ. CDR3 amino acids: CASSQGQGASLFF. CDR3 coding DNA: TGCGCCAGCAGCCAGGGACAGGGGGCCAGTCTGTTTTTT.

The chain is built from TRBV7-3 and TRBJ2-7; D not resolved. Trimming pared 5 bases from V and 6 bases from J, leaving 14 bases between. CDR3 length equals 13 residues. Germline lookup yields CDR1 SGHTA and CDR2 FQGTGA. The CDR3 nucleotides read TGTGCCAGCAGCCCGACCGGGCGGAGCGAGCAGTACTTC. This gives the protein CASSPTGRSEQYF.

This chain uses TRBV7-3 with TRBJ2-2, with D possibly being TRBD1 (6 bases). Trimming shortened V by 7 bases and J by 1 base, and 19 bases separated the two germline ends. Germline values: CDR1 SGHTA, CDR2 FQGTGA. CDR3 length equals 17 residues. The DNA of the CDR3 is TGTGCCAGCACCCCTGGTAGTGGGGGCCAGAACACCGGGGAGCTGTTTTTT. Its translation is CASTPGSGGQNTGELFF.

The V gene is TRBV7-9, the J gene TRBJ2-7, with TRBD1 matching 8 bases. V trimming: 6 bases; J trimming: 2 bases; junction bases outside the gene matches: 9. This CDR3 is 15 amino acids long. The V gene's germline CDR1 is SEHNR and CDR2 FQNEAQ (reference sequence). The CDR3 DNA reads as TGTGCCAGCAGTCCCGGACAGGGAGGCACCTACGAGCAGTACTTC. Protein product: CASSPGQGGTYEQYF.

This rearrangement joins TRBV18 to TRBJ1-3; 8 nucleotides align to TRBD1. The V gene's germline CDR1 is KGHSH and CDR2 LQKENI. CDR3 length: 16 residues. The ends lost 3 bases at V and 3 bases at J; junction bases unmatched: 7. CDR3 sequence (DNA): TGTGCCAGCTCACCGGTCGCAGGGGGCCGTGGAAACACCATATATTTT. This codes for CASSPVAGGRGNTIYF.

The rearrangement links TRBV7-8 to TRBJ1-5; D gene ambiguous. The CDR3 sequence is 12 residues long. Germline V gene lookup returns CDR1 SGHVS and CDR2 FQNEAQ. Trimming stripped 5 bases from V and 6 bases from J, with 8 bases between. The CDR3 sequence is CASSPVGQPQHF. CDR3 DNA sequence: TGTGCCAGCAGCCCCGTGGGTCAGCCCCAGCATTTT.

The J gene is TRBJ2-5, the V gene TRBV7-6, with a tentative D call TRBD1 (6 bases). The germline CDR1 and CDR2 sequences are SGHVS and FNYEAQ. CDR3 size: 18 residues. The V gene lost 3 bases and the J gene lost 5 bases, with 25 bases spanning the gap. The CDR3 loop reads CASSFASRGFVGEETQYF. The CDR3 bases are TGTGCCAGCAGCTTTGCCTCCAGGGGTTTTGTTGGAGAGGAGACCCAGTACTTC.

The chain's CDR3 is CASSLSGGVRDTEAFF. Here the CDR3 DNA reads TGCGCCAGCAGCTTGTCTGGGGGAGTAAGGGACACTGAAGCTTTCTTT. This sequence joins TRBV5-1 and TRBJ1-1, with D possibly matching TRBD1 (5 bases). With 1 base removed from V and 3 bases from J, the gap between germline ends came to 16 bases. Germline loops: CDR1 SGHRS, CDR2 YFSETQ. This CDR3 has 16 amino acids.

This clone was counted once. The gene calls are TRBV5-5 and TRBJ1-2; 7 bases map to TRBD1. Germline V lookup: CDR1 SGHKS, CDR2 YYEKEE (reference sequence). V trimming: 0 bases; J trimming: 1 base; junction bases outside the gene matches: 3. This CDR3 region has 15 residues. CDR3 DNA sequence: TGTGCCAGCAGCTTGGCGGCAGGGGGTAACTATGGCTACACCTTC. Its translation: CASSLAAGGNYGYTF.

The CDR3 DNA follows: TGTGCCAGCAGTGAGGACAGAACTAATTCACCCCTCCACTTT. It is translated as CASSEDRTNSPLHF. This chain links TRBV6-4 with TRBJ1-6; a weak D match, TRBD1 (6 bases). This CDR3 has 14 residues. Trimming left V 3 bases short and J 6 bases short, with 9 bases between. The germline V gene encodes CDR1 MRHNA and CDR2 SNTAGT.

This chain uses TRBV7-2 with TRBJ2-5, with 8 bases identical to TRBD1. Looked up from germline, CDR1 is SGHTA and CDR2 is FQGNSA. The CDR3 covers 14 residues. The ends lost 4 bases at V and 2 bases at J; junction bases unmatched: 3. CDR3 DNA sequence: TGTGCCAGCAGCTACGGGACAGGACAAGAGACCCAGTACTTC. Protein: CASSYGTGQETQYF.

The rearrangement links TRBV5-4 to TRBJ1-2; 9 nucleotides line up with TRBD1. Losses at the gene ends were 2 bases for V and 4 bases for J; bases not matched to a gene: 3. The germline V gene encodes CDR1 SGHNT and CDR2 YYREEE (reference sequence). This CDR3 has 14 residues. CDR3: CASSFGTGTYGYTF. CDR3 DNA: TGTGCCAGCAGCTTCGGGACAGGGACCTATGGCTACACCTTC. The full variable domain, its missing parts supplied by reference TRBV5-4 and TRBJ1-2, is ETGVTQSPTHLIKTRGQQVTLRCSSQSGHNTVSWYQQALGQGPQFIFQYYREEENGRGNFPPRFSGLQFPNYSSELNVNALELDDSALYLCASSFGTGTYGYTFGSGTRLTVV.

The CDR3 nucleotides read TGTGCCATCTCGGGCATTGCTGGAAACACCATATATTTT. Protein: CAISGIAGNTIYF. The chain employs TRBV11-2 and TRBJ1-3, with D uncertain. The CDR3 length is 13 residues. V was clipped by 10 bases and J by 2 bases, with 12 bases between them. The germline V gene has CDR1 SGHAT and CDR2 FQNNGV.

The J gene is TRBJ2-6, the V gene TRBV18; possible D gene TRBD2, 5 bases. There are 16 residues in the CDR3. Germline lookup yields CDR1 KGHSH and CDR2 LQKENI. V dropped 1 base and J dropped 2 bases, with 9 bases sitting between them. The CDR3 nucleotides are TGTGCCAGCTCACCACTCTGGCGGGCTGGGGCCAACGTCCTGACTTTC. Protein sequence: CASSPLWRAGANVLTF.

The sample holds one count of this clone. This specimen includes other DNA sequences encoding the same CDR3. The rearrangement uses TRBV5-1 and TRBJ2-3; D is perhaps TRBD2 (7 bases). This CDR3 contains 15 residues. Looked up from germline, CDR1 is SGHRS and CDR2 is YFSETQ. Trimming took off 2 bases at V and 3 bases at J, with 13 bases between the two ends. The CDR3 loop is CASSFGGGETDTQYF. CDR3 in DNA: TGCGCCAGCAGCTTCGGAGGGGGGGAGACAGATACGCAGTATTTT.